This T cell receptor (beta chain) was profiled in a study of post-analysis software for immune sequencing data. Study-level background: As for disease course, relapsing-remitting, secondary progressive and progressive-relapsing multiple sclerosis were all included.

Broader study findings: Included in a set of 5 or 6 TRBV segments more frequent in patients than controls were TRBV5-6, TRBV5-1 and TRBV20-1. Normalized Chao1 diversity was significantly lower in multiple sclerosis patients than in controls. Samples sharing a preparation batch grouped tightly together when assessed by F measure.

The CDR3 totals 17 residues. The ends lost 5 bases at V and 9 bases at J; junction bases unmatched: 19. The TCR beta cDNA libraries contained unique molecular identifiers. It was from about 0.98 to 11 million T cells that about half a million cDNA molecules came. TCRdb used MiXCR to reprocess the PCR reads, holding one entry per CDR3 protein. Found here are about 770,000 distinct CDR3 sequences, roughly 46% of them singletons; the top ten hold 4.9%. This clonotype appeared a few times. Its specificity is unknown. This TCR was recovered from a girl between 10 and 17 years old with multiple sclerosis. Material: blood. The V call is TRBV12-3 or TRBV12-4, the J call TRBJ2-4, with 7 bases fitting TRBD1. The DNA for the CDR3 is TGTGCCAGCAGTCATAAAGGATCGGACAGGCGAGGGGGCATTCAGTACTTC. Translating it yields CASSHKGSDRRGGIQYF.